Ten or more counts support the clone carrying this TCR beta chain. Carried by each TCR cDNA molecule was a unique molecular identifier. One entry per CDR3 protein, called by TCRdb with MiXCR from the 5' RACE reads. The profile shows approximately 2,800 distinct CDR3 sequences, approximately 3% of them singletons. Indicated time point: sample taken at primary tumor resection. The germline CDR1 and CDR2 sequences are SGDLS and YYNGEE. Trimming took 0 bases from V and 0 from J, leaving 7 bases between them. This CDR3 has 14 amino acids. The source of the sample is a study of spatial heterogeneity in lung cancer.

This material consisted of normal lung tissue next to the tumor, taken at surgery. V and J are TRBV9 and TRBJ2-7; D not resolved. The receptor was derived from a male donor with early-stage non-small cell lung cancer. The CDR3 region has the DNA TGTGCCAGCAGCGTAGTCCCCAGCTCCTACGAGCAGTACTTC. Translated, it gives CASSVVPSSYEQYF.